This T cell receptor beta chain was identified during a study of blood T cell repertoires in COVID-19. Study information: Specimens from acute and convalescent COVID-19 originated in the United States, Italy and Spain. Nucleic acid was either cDNA or gDNA, and it came from T cells, B-cell-depleted T cells, or PBMCs.

Per the germline V gene, CDR1 is SGHRS and CDR2 is YFSETQ. The CDR3 has 16 amino acids. V lost 4 bases and J lost 3, with 17 bases in between. Original processing methods: Scientists estimated how many nucleated cells there were by amplifying reference gene primers. Assay: immunoSEQ multiplex PCR; the TCRdb copy retains only in-frame clones and omits some. V, J and clone size are taken as reported in that table, and D and trimming were inferred from the DNA itself. Of roughly 79,000 clones listed, roughly four fifths are singletons. Material for sequencing was peripheral blood. This receptor was obtained from a human donor in a cohort sampled during active COVID-19. This chain connects TRBV5-1 to TRBJ1-5; D might be TRBD1 (5 bases). The chain's CDR3 is CASSPHGGGNNQPQHF. CDR3 coding DNA: TGCGCCAGCAGCCCGCATGGCGGGGGGAACAATCAGCCCCAGCATTTT. Together with reference TRBV5-1 and TRBJ1-5, the CDR3 gives the full variable domain: KAGVTQTPRYLIKTRGQQVTLSCSPISGHRSVSWYQQTPGQGLQFLFEYFSETQRNKGNFPGRFSGRQFSNSRSEMNVSTLELGDSALYLCASSPHGGGNNQPQHFGDGTRLSIL.